What follows are 10 T cell receptor beta chains derived from one specimen sequenced in a study of cytomegalovirus exposure and HLA in healthy donors (dated by TCRdb to 2017 to 2019). Libraries came from the immunoSEQ multiplex PCR assay. For the multiplex PCR, a mixture combining 60 forward primers for TCR Vbeta segments and 13 reverse primers for TCR Jbeta segments was used. This immuneACCESS table, as held by TCRdb, lists in-frame sequences with V and J called but not all clones. Of the missing ones, under half trace to an unresolved V gene in checked studies; the others have no known cause. For this sample there are 60,000 to 70,000 clones; about four fifths appear just once. The top ten clones comprise approximately 4.3% of the sample. The specimen sequenced was PBMCs. Every receptor here comes from a young woman in good health and CMV-seronegative.

This chain connects TRBV7-8 to TRBJ1-2; a weak D match, TRBD1 (6 bases). The CDR3 totals 14 residues. Trimming took off 5 bases at V and 3 bases at J, with 13 bases between the two ends. CDR1 is SGHVS, CDR2 FQNEAQ, per germline. The CDR3 DNA reads TGTGCCAGCAGCCACCAACAGGGAGACTATGGCTACACCTTC. The encoded protein is CASSHQQGDYGYTF.

The chain employs TRBV20-1 and TRBJ2-1; D is possibly TRBD2 (5 bases). Germline CDR1 and CDR2: DFQATT and SNEGSKA (reference sequence). CDR3 length: 11 residues. V was cut by 6 bases and J by 9 bases, with 12 bases left in between. CDR3 in amino acids: CSAETRIEQFF. Written as DNA, the CDR3 is TGCAGTGCCGAAACTAGGATTGAGCAGTTCTTC.

This clone was observed a handful of times. The CDR3 nucleotides read TGTGCCAGCAGCTCGGGGGTGGGGGGCGAGCAGTACTTC. This gives the protein CASSSGVGGEQYF. V usage is TRBV11-2 and J usage is TRBJ2-7; a weak D match, TRBD2 (6 bases). The germline V and J ends were trimmed by 4 bases and 6 bases, with 13 bases remaining between them. This CDR3 has 13 residues. Germline V lookup: CDR1 SGHAT, CDR2 FQNNGV.

The J gene is TRBJ1-2, the V gene TRBV28; 7 bases are a match to TRBD1. This CDR3 spans 13 amino acids. Unmatched junction bases numbered 10, after V lost 10 bases and J lost 5 bases. Germline lookup yields CDR1 MDHEN and CDR2 SYDVKM. This CDR3 reads CATRDRERYGYTF. DNA for the CDR3: TGTGCCACCCGTGACAGGGAGAGATATGGCTACACCTTC.

This clone was seen only a few times. The rearrangement links TRBV6-4 to TRBJ2-3, with TRBD1 identical over 11 bases. There are 15 residues in the CDR3. Germline V CDR1 and CDR2: MRHNA, SNTAGT. The ends lost 3 bases at V and 4 bases at J; junction bases unmatched: 3. In DNA, the CDR3 is TGTGCCAGCAGTGAATCGGGACAGGGGGCAGATACGCAGTATTTT. Its protein is CASSESGQGADTQYF.

The chain joins TRBV4-1 to TRBJ2-7, with D perhaps TRBD2 (6 bases). The germline V gene has CDR1 MGHRA and CDR2 YSYEKL. The CDR3 contains 16 residues. V lost 5 bases and J lost 3, with 20 bases in between. CDR3 nucleotide sequence: TGCGCCAGCAGCACTTCTGGAGGGGAACCCCTCTACGAGCAGTACTTC. It is translated as CASSTSGGEPLYEQYF.

The chain uses TRBV30 and TRBJ1-5; TRBD1 aligns across 8 bases. Germline V CDR1 and CDR2: GTSNPN, SVGIG (reference sequence). The V and J ends lost 5 bases and 7 bases, in that order; junction bases with no gene match: 7. CDR3 length: 13 residues. The CDR3: CAWATGGDQPQHF. Here the CDR3 DNA reads TGTGCCTGGGCTACAGGGGGAGACCAGCCCCAGCATTTT.

V and J are TRBV6-5 and TRBJ1-1; the D is unclear. The CDR3 has 12 amino acids. The germline V gene has CDR1 MNHEY and CDR2 SVGAGI. V was shortened by 4 bases and J by 0 bases, with 3 bases between the two germline ends. For the CDR3, the DNA is TGTGCCAGCAGTTCTATGAACACTGAAGCTTTCTTT. It is translated as CASSSMNTEAFF.

To note about this clone: Other DNA sequences from this sample encode an identical CDR3 as well. The gene calls are TRBV5-6 and TRBJ1-1; D is uncertain. With 2 bases removed from V and 1 base from J, the gap between germline ends came to 6 bases. The CDR3 contains 13 residues. Germline CDR1 reads SGHDT; CDR2 reads YYEEEE. The CDR3 bases are TGTGCCAGCAGCTTAGGAGGGAACACTGAAGCTTTCTTT. Residues: CASSLGGNTEAFF. Drawing the rest from reference TRBV5-6 and TRBJ1-1, the complete variable domain is DAGVTQSPTHLIKTRGQQVTLRCSPKSGHDTVSWYQQALGQGPQFIFQYYEEEERQRGNFPDRFSGHQFPNYSSELNVNALLLGDSALYLCASSLGGNTEAFFGQGTRLTVV.

The J gene is TRBJ1-6, the V gene TRBV6-1, with D perhaps TRBD1 (5 bases). Per the germline V gene, CDR1 is MNHNS and CDR2 is SASEGT. V gave up 11 bases and J gave up 7 bases, with 18 bases separating them. This CDR3 has 14 residues. The CDR3 loop is CAGSTDLGNSPLHF. In DNA, the CDR3 is TGTGCCGGTTCGACAGATTTGGGGAATTCACCCCTCCACTTT.